One T cell receptor beta chain is described in this entry. Antigen specificity is unknown. Treatment specified: approximately 11-day PBMC culture with coronavirus spike peptide pools or control peptides (ViraFEST assay). Fresh IL-2 medium was used to replace half of the medium on days 3 and 7. This entry is derived from a study of vaccination and CD4 T cells after COVID-19. Study-level information: Post-vaccine sampling followed dose two by a median about 72 days (range 14 to 241). The study's findings and limits: The appearance of a median approximately 90% of reactive clones in convalescent patients occurred only post-vaccination.

The CDR3 runs 15 residues. V trimming: 7 bases; J trimming: 4 bases; junction bases outside the gene matches: 11. Germline V CDR1 and CDR2: MNHNS, SASEGT. Oncomine TCR Beta short-read sequencing was applied to DNA from cultured CD4+ T cells. It was from cultured CD4+ T cells that genomic DNA was extracted. MiXCR, run by TCRdb on the PCR reads, gives a single entry per CDR3 protein. Of roughly 19,000 distinct CDR3 sequences in the sample, approximately 61% were seen once. This receptor was taken from a human donor who had recovered from COVID-19. The sample was CD4+ T cells from blood, cultured in vitro. V usage is TRBV6-1 and J usage is TRBJ2-3; 7 nucleotides agree with TRBD1. The CDR3 reads CASTLTRDRADTQYF. Written as DNA, the CDR3 is TGTGCCAGCACCCTCACCCGGGACAGAGCAGATACGCAGTATTTT.